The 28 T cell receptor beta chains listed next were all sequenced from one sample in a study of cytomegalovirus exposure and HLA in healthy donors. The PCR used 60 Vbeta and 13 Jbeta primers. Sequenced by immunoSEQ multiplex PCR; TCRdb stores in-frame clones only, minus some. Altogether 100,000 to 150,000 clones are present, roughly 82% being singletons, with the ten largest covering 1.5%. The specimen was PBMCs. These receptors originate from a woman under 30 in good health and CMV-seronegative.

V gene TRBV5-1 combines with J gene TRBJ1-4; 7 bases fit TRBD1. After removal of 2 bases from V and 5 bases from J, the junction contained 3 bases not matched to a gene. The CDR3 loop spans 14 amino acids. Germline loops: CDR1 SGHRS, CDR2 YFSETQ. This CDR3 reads CASSLPDRNEKLFF. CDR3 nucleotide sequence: TGCGCCAGCAGCTTACCGGACAGGAATGAAAAACTGTTTTTT.

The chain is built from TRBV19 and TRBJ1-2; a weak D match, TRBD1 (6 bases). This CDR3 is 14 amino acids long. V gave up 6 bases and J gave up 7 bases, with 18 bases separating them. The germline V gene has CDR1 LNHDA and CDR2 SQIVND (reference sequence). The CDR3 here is CASSTITGTTGYTF. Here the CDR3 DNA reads TGTGCCAGTAGCACTATTACCGGGACAACTGGCTACACCTTC. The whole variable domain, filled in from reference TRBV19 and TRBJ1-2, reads DGGITQSPKYLFRKEGQNVTLSCEQNLNHDAMYWYRQDPGQGLRLIYYSQIVNDFQKGDIAEGYSVSREKKESFPLTVTSAQKNPTAFYLCASSTITGTTGYTFGSGTRLTVV.

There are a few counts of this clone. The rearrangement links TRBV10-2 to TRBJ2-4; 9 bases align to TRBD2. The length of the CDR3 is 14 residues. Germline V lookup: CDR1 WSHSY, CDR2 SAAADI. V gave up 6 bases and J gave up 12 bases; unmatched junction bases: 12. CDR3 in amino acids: CASRGAGGKDSQYF. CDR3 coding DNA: TGCGCCAGCAGAGGTGCGGGAGGGAAGGACAGTCAGTACTTC.

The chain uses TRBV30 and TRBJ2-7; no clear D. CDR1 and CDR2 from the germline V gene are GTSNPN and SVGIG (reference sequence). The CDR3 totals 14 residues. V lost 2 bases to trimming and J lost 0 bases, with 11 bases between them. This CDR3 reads CAWSQPESSYEQYF. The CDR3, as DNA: TGTGCCTGGAGTCAGCCGGAGAGCTCCTACGAGCAGTACTTC.

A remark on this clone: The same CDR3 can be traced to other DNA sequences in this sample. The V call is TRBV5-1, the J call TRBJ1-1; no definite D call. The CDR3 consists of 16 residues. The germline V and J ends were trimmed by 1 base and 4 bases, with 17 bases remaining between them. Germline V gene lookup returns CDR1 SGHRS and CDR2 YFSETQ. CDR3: CASSLPGGSRGTEAFF. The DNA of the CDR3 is TGCGCCAGCAGCTTGCCTGGAGGATCCCGGGGCACTGAAGCTTTCTTT.

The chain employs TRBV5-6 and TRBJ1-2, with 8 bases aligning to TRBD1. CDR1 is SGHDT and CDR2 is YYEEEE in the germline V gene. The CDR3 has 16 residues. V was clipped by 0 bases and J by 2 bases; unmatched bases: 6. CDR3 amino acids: CASSLAGAGGNYGYTF. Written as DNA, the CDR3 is TGTGCCAGCAGCTTGGCCGGGGCAGGGGGCAACTATGGCTACACCTTC.

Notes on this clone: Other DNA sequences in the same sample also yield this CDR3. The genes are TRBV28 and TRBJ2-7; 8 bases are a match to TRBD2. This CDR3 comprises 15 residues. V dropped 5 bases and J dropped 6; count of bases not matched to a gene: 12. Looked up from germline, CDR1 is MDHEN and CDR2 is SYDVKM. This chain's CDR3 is CASSPEAGALREQYF. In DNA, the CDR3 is TGTGCCAGCAGTCCAGAAGCGGGAGCGCTCCGCGAGCAGTACTTC.

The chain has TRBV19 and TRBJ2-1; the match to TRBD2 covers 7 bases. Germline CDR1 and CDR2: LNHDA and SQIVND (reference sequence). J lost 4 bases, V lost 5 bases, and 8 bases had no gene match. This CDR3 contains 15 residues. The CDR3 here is CASSLYAGEYNEQFF. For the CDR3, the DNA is TGTGCCAGTAGTCTATATGCGGGGGAGTACAATGAGCAGTTCTTC. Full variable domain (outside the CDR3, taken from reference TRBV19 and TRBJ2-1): DGGITQSPKYLFRKEGQNVTLSCEQNLNHDAMYWYRQDPGQGLRLIYYSQIVNDFQKGDIAEGYSVSREKKESFPLTVTSAQKNPTAFYLCASSLYAGEYNEQFFGPGTRLTVL.

This CDR3 is CASVRNRDYEQYF. In nucleotides, the CDR3 is TGTGCCAGCGTTCGAAACAGGGACTACGAGCAGTACTTC. V gene TRBV2 combines with J gene TRBJ2-7, with a possible D match to TRBD1 (6 bases). The germline V and J ends were trimmed by 8 bases and 3 bases, with 14 bases remaining between them. The germline gives CDR1 SNHLY, CDR2 FYNNEI. The CDR3 contains 13 residues.

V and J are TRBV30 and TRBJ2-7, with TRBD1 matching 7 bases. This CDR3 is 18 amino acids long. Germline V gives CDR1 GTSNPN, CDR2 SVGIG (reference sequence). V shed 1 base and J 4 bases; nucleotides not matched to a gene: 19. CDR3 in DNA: TGTGCCTGGAGTGACGGAGCGTCCTGGACAGGAGGACGGTACGAGCAGTACTTC. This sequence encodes CAWSDGASWTGGRYEQYF.

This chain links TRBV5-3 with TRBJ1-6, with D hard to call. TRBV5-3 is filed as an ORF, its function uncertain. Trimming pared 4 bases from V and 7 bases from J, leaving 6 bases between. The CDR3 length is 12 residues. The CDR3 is CARSLYNSPLHF. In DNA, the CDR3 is TGTGCCAGAAGCCTATACAATTCACCCCTCCACTTT.

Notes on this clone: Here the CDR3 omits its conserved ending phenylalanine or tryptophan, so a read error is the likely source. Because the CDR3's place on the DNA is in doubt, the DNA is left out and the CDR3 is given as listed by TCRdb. CDR3 region: CASSEALGLASYQTL. This chain connects TRBV2 to TRBJ2-4; the table names TRBD2, a call not compared with the DNA. Germline V lookup: CDR1 SNHLY, CDR2 FYNNEI. The CDR3 numbers 15 amino acids, ends counted.

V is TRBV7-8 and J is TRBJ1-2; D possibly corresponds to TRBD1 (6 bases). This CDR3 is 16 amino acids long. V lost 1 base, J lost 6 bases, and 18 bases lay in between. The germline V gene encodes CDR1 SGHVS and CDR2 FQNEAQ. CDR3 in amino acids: CASSLGGLGGLNGYTF. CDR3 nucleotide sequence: TGTGCCAGCAGCTTAGGGGGTCTCGGGGGGCTCAATGGCTACACCTTC.

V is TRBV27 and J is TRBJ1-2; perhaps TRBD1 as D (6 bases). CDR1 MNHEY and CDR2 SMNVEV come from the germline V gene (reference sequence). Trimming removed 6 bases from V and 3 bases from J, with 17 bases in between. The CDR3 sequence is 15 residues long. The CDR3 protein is CASRPAGAEDYGYTF. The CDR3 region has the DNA TGTGCCAGCAGACCGGCGGGGGCCGAGGACTATGGCTACACCTTC.

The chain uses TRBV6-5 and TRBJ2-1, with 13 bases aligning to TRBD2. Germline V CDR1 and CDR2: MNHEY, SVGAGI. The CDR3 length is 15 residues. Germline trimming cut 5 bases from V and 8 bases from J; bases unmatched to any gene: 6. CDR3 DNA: TGTGCCAGCAGTGTGACTAGCGGGAGGATCTATGAGCAGTTCTTC. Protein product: CASSVTSGRIYEQFF.

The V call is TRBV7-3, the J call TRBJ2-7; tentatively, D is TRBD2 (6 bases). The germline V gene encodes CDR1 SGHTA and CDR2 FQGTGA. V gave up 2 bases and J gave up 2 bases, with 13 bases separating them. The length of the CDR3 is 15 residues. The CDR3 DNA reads TGTGCCAGCAGCTTAGGAGGGTCAGCGGCCTACGAGCAGTACTTC. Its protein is CASSLGGSAAYEQYF.

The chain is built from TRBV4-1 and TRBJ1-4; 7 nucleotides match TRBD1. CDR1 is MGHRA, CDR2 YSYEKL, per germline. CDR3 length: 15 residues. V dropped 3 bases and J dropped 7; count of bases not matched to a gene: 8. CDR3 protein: CASSQPGTAGEKLFF. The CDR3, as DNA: TGCGCCAGCAGCCAGCCCGGGACAGCTGGTGAAAAACTGTTTTTT.

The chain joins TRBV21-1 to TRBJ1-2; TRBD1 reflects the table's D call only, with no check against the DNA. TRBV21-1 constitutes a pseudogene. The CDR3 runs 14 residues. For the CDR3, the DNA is TGTGCCAGCAACACTACAGGGGCTAACTATGGCTACACCTTC. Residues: CASNTTGANYGYTF.

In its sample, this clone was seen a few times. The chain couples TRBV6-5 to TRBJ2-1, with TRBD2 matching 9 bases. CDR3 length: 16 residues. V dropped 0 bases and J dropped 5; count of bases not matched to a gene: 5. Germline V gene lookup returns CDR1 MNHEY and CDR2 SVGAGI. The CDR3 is CASSYSAGGPDNEQFF. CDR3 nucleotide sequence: TGTGCCAGCAGTTACTCGGCGGGAGGGCCGGACAATGAGCAGTTCTTC.

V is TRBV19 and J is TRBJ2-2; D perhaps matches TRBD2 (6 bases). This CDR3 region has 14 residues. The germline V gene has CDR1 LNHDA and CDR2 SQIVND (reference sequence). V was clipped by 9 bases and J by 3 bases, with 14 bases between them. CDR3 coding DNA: TGTGCCAGCCTAGCCGGGACTCACACCGGGGAGCTGTTTTTT. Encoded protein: CASLAGTHTGELFF.

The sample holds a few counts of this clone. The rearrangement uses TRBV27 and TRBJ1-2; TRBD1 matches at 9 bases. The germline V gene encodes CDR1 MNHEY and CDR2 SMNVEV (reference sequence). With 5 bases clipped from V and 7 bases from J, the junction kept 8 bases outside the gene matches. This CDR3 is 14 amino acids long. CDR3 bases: TGTGCCAGCAGTCTCACACAGGGGGCGGGTGGCTACACCTTC. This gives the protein CASSLTQGAGGYTF.

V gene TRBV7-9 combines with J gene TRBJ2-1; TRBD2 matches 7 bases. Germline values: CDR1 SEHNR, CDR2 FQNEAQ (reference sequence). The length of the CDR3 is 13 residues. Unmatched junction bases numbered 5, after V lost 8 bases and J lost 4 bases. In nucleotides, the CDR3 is TGTGCCAGCGGCGGGAGTGGGTACAATGAGCAGTTCTTC. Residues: CASGGSGYNEQFF.

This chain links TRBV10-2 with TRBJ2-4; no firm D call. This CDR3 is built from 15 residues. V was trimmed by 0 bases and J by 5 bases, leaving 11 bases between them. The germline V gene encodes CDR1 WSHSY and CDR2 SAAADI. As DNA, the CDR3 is TGCGCCAGCAGTGAGTCGATAGTGAGTGAAAACATTCAGTACTTC. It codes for CASSESIVSENIQYF.

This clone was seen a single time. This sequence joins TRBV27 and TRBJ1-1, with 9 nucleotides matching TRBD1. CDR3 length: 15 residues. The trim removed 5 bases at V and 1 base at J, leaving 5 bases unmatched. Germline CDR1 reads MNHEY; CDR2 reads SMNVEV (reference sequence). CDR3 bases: TGTGCCAGCAGTCCGGGACAGGGTCCGAACACTGAAGCTTTCTTT. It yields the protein CASSPGQGPNTEAFF.

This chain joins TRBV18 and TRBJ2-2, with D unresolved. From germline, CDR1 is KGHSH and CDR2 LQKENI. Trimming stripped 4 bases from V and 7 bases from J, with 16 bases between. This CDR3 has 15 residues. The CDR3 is CASSLTPGRNGELFF. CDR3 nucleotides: TGTGCCAGCTCACTGACACCTGGTCGGAACGGGGAGCTGTTTTTT.

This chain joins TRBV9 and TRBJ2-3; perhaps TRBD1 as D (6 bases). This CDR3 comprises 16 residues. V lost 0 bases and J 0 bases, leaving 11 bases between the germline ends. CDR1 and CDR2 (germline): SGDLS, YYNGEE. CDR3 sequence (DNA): TGTGCCAGCAGCGTAGGCAGGGGTTCTAGCACAGATACGCAGTATTTT. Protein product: CASSVGRGSSTDTQYF. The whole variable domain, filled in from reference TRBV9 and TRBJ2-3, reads DSGVTQTPKHLITATGQRVTLRCSPRSGDLSVYWYQQSLDQGLQFLIQYYNGEERAKGNILERFSAQQFPDLHSELNLSSLELGDSALYFCASSVGRGSSTDTQYFGPGTRLTVL.

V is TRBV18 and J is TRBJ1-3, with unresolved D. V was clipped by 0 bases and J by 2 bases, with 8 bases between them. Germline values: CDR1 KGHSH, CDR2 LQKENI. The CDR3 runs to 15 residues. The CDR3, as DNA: TGTGCCAGCTCACCACCAAGAGGAACTGGAAACACCATATATTTT. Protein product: CASSPPRGTGNTIYF.

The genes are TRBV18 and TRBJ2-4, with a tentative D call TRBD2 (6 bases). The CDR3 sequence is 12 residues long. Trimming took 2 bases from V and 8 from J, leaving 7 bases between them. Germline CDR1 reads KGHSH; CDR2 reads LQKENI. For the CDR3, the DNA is TGTGCCAGCTCACCAACGGGGGACATTCAGTACTTC. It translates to CASSPTGDIQYF.